A single sample is the source of the 21 T cell receptor beta chains below, sequenced in a study of blood T cell repertoires in COVID-19 (TCRdb year 2020). The method behind the library was the immunoSEQ multiplex PCR assay. The source is immuneACCESS, and TCRdb retained only in-frame sequences with V and J called. Part of the clones is not carried over; for the studies checked, unresolved V genes explain less than half of this, and the remainder is unexplained. In this sample the table shows fewer than 20,000 clones, about 89% of which occur a single time. Jointly, the top ten make up 24% of the sample. Sequenced sample: peripheral blood. All receptors derive from a man aged 55 to 70 with acute or convalescent COVID-19.

Here the CDR3 DNA reads TGTGCCAGCAGCGTAGGTCAGGGGGCCTACGAGCAGTACTTC. Translation gives CASSVGQGAYEQYF. The chain carries TRBV9 and TRBJ2-7; TRBD1 matches at 7 bases. Trimming cost V 0 bases and J 2 bases; bases outside gene matches: 2. The CDR3 is 14 amino acids. From germline, CDR1 is SGDLS and CDR2 YYNGEE.

The sample holds a few counts of this clone. This chain uses TRBV10-1 with TRBJ1-2, with TRBD1 matching over 7 bases. The CDR3 loop spans 12 amino acids. The germline gives CDR1 WNHNN, CDR2 SYGVQD (reference sequence). The trim removed 6 bases at V and 8 bases at J, leaving 6 bases unmatched. This CDR3 reads CASSRQGPGYTF. The CDR3 bases are TGCGCCAGCAGCAGACAGGGTCCAGGCTACACCTTC.

This chain links TRBV15 with TRBJ2-1, with 8 bases matching TRBD2. After removal of 5 bases from V and 5 bases from J, the junction contained 8 bases not matched to a gene. The CDR3 length is 15 residues. Germline CDR1 is LNHNV and CDR2 is YYDKDF (reference sequence). CDR3 sequence reads: CATSPRAGGDNEQFF. CDR3 DNA: TGTGCCACCAGCCCCCGGGCGGGGGGAGACAATGAGCAGTTCTTC.

The CDR3 bases are TGTGCCAGCAGTTACTATGAGAATTCACCCCTCCACTTT. This codes for CASSYYENSPLHF. The chain couples TRBV6-5 to TRBJ1-6; D unresolved. The CDR3 loop spans 13 amino acids. V lost 1 base, J lost 7 bases, and 5 bases lay in between. The germline V gene has CDR1 MNHEY and CDR2 SVGAGI.

The chain employs TRBV30 and TRBJ1-2; tentatively, D is TRBD1 (6 bases). The CDR3 covers 14 residues. The V gene's germline CDR1 is GTSNPN and CDR2 SVGIG (reference sequence). Deletions cut 5 bases from V and 6 bases from J, with 19 bases between. CDR3 region: CAWGGGEGYDGYTF. For the CDR3, the DNA is TGTGCCTGGGGAGGGGGGGAAGGATATGATGGCTACACCTTC.

V and J are TRBV20-1 and TRBJ2-7; tentatively, D is TRBD2 (5 bases). V gave up 3 bases and J gave up 2 bases, with 8 bases separating them. The CDR3 loop spans 12 amino acids. Germline CDR1 is DFQATT and CDR2 is SNEGSKA (reference sequence). The CDR3 DNA reads as TGCAGTGCTAGTGGAGGCGCCTACGAGCAGTACTTC. Translating it yields CSASGGAYEQYF.

V gene TRBV5-6 combines with J gene TRBJ2-5; a possible D gene is TRBD1 (5 bases). The V and J ends lost 4 bases and 2 bases respectively, with 15 bases between them. This CDR3 has 15 amino acids. Germline V gene data show CDR1 as SGHDT and CDR2 as YYEEEE. Written as DNA, the CDR3 is TGTGCCAGCAGCCCCTCCCCTGGGGCTCAAGAGACCCAGTACTTC. It codes for CASSPSPGAQETQYF.

V is TRBV21-1 and J is TRBJ1-6. TRBV21-1 is flagged as a pseudogene. This CDR3 is built from 13 residues. CDR3 sequence: CAGAGRRNSPLHF. The DNA of the CDR3 is TGTGCCGGGGCGGGACGGCGTAATTCACCCCTCCACTTT.

The rearrangement links TRBV20-1 to TRBJ2-7, with a tentative D call TRBD1 (5 bases). CDR3 length: 14 residues. V gave up 3 bases and J gave up 3 bases, with 15 bases separating them. Germline lookup yields CDR1 DFQATT and CDR2 SNEGSKA (reference sequence). CDR3 sequence reads: CSASRPRGFYEQYF. The CDR3 DNA reads TGCAGTGCTAGTCGCCCTAGGGGTTTCTACGAGCAGTACTTC.

The chain employs TRBV4-1 and TRBJ1-5, with 7 bases identical to TRBD1. Germline V gene lookup returns CDR1 MGHRA and CDR2 YSYEKL. This CDR3 has 13 residues. V trimming: 4 bases; J trimming: 5 bases; junction bases outside the gene matches: 2. The CDR3 loop is CASSPGTDQPQHF. CDR3 bases: TGCGCCAGCAGCCCAGGGACAGATCAGCCCCAGCATTTT.

The chain combines TRBV5-4 with TRBJ2-1, with 9 bases lining up with TRBD1. CDR1 is SGHNT, CDR2 YYREEE, per germline (reference sequence). Germline trimming cut 0 bases from V and 6 bases from J; bases unmatched to any gene: 4. CDR3 length: 15 residues. The CDR3 sequence: CASSLDRGRINEQFF. CDR3 sequence (DNA): TGTGCCAGCAGCTTGGACAGGGGGCGCATCAATGAGCAGTTCTTC.

The V call is TRBV18, the J call TRBJ2-1; D is possibly TRBD2 (6 bases). Germline loops: CDR1 KGHSH, CDR2 LQKENI. V was pared by 4 bases and J by 8 bases, with 9 bases between. This CDR3 is 12 amino acids long. The CDR3 region has the DNA TGTGCCAGCTCACGGGACTTCTATGAGCAGTTCTTC. It codes for CASSRDFYEQFF.

This clone has a single count. V usage is TRBV28 and J usage is TRBJ1-5; 8 bases align to TRBD1. The V gene end was trimmed by 5 bases and the J gene end by 4 bases; junction bases not matched to a gene: 7. The germline V gene has CDR1 MDHEN and CDR2 SYDVKM. The CDR3 sequence is 15 residues long. DNA for the CDR3: TGTGCCAGCAGTACGAGACAGGGGATGAATCAGCCCCAGCATTTT. As protein: CASSTRQGMNQPQHF.

The V call is TRBV28, the J call TRBJ1-1, with no clear D. Per germline, CDR1 MDHEN and CDR2 SYDVKM. CDR3 size: 14 residues. V was trimmed by 8 bases and J by 7 bases, leaving 20 bases between them. CDR3 sequence: CASLKSSGGGEAFF. CDR3 in DNA: TGTGCCAGCCTTAAATCTTCCGGCGGCGGTGAAGCTTTCTTT.

V is TRBV6-6 and J is TRBJ2-6; 12 nucleotides agree with TRBD2. CDR3 length equals 20 residues. J was trimmed by 2 bases and V by 5 bases; bases with no gene match: 13. CDR1 and CDR2 (germline): MNHNY, SVGAGI (reference sequence). This CDR3 is CASSPFPGLAGAPGANVLTF. The CDR3 region has the DNA TGTGCCAGCAGTCCGTTTCCGGGACTAGCGGGTGCGCCTGGGGCCAACGTCCTGACTTTC.

The chain has TRBV7-9 and TRBJ2-6, with 8 positions matching TRBD1. The CDR3 contains 15 residues. Trimming removed 4 bases from V and 2 bases from J; junction bases left unmatched: 1. The V gene's germline CDR1 is SEHNR and CDR2 FQNEAQ (reference sequence). The CDR3 nucleotides read TGTGCCAGCAGCTCGGACAGGGCTGGGGCCAACGTCCTGACTTTC. This sequence encodes CASSSDRAGANVLTF.

This clone was found once. The gene calls are TRBV5-6 and TRBJ2-7, with D possibly being TRBD1 (5 bases). Germline CDR1 is SGHDT and CDR2 is YYEEEE. CDR3 size: 14 residues. Between the trimmed V and J ends, which lost 1 base and 2 bases, there was a span of 10 bases. The chain's CDR3 is CASSLLYRPYEQYF. The CDR3 DNA sequence: TGTGCCAGCAGCTTGCTATACAGGCCCTACGAGCAGTACTTC.

This chain connects TRBV25-1 to TRBJ1-1, with a tentative D call TRBD1 (6 bases). CDR3 length: 12 amino acids. Trimming took off 5 bases at V and 5 bases at J, with 9 bases between the two ends. Germline CDR1 is MGHDK and CDR2 is SYGVNS. The CDR3 coding sequence is TGTGCCAGCAGTCAGAGGGGGACTGAAGCTTTCTTT. Amino acid sequence: CASSQRGTEAFF.

The chain recombines TRBV5-8 with TRBJ2-7; 7 nucleotides line up with TRBD2. CDR1 is SGHTS and CDR2 is YDEGEE in the germline V gene. The CDR3 is made up of 15 amino acids. Losses at the gene ends were 5 bases for V and 4 bases for J; bases not matched to a gene: 12. The chain's CDR3 is CASRRGLREPYEQYF. The CDR3 nucleotides read TGTGCCAGCAGACGGGGACTACGGGAGCCATACGAGCAGTACTTC. The full variable domain, completed using reference TRBV5-8 and TRBJ2-7, is EAGVTQSPTHLIKTRGQQATLRCSPISGHTSVYWYQQALGLGLQFLLWYDEGEERNRGNFPPRFSGRQFPNYSSELNVNALELEDSALYLCASRRGLREPYEQYFGPGTRLTVT.

Only one count was recorded for this clone. The chain uses TRBV11-3 and TRBJ2-3, with D possibly matching TRBD2 (6 bases). Germline CDR1 is SGHNT and CDR2 is YENEEA. Trimming shortened V by 1 base and J by 4 bases, and 12 bases separated the two germline ends. CDR3 length: 15 residues. CDR3 sequence reads: CASSLGSGRSDTQYF. CDR3 nucleotides: TGTGCCAGCAGCTTAGGTTCCGGGAGATCAGATACGCAGTATTTT.

The chain combines TRBV5-1 with TRBJ2-4; TRBD2 agrees at 8 bases. V shed 2 bases and J 5 bases; nucleotides not matched to a gene: 3. This CDR3 contains 14 residues. Germline V gene data show CDR1 as SGHRS and CDR2 as YFSETQ. The CDR3 nucleotides are TGCGCCAGCAGCTTACTTAGCGGGGAAAACATTCAGTACTTC. Residues: CASSLLSGENIQYF.